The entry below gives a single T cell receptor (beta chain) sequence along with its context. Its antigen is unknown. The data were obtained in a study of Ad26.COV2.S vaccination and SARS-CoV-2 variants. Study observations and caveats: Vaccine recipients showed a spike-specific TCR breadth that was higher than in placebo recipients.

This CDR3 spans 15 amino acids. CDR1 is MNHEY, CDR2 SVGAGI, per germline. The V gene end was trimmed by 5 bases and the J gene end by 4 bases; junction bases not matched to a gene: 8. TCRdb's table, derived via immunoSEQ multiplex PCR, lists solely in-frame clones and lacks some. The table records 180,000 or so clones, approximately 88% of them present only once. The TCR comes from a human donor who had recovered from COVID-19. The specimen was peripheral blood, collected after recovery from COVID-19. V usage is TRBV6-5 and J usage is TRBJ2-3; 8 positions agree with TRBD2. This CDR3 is CASSRQRELADTQYF. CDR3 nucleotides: TGTGCCAGCAGTAGACAGCGGGAGTTGGCAGATACGCAGTATTTT.